These 23 T cell receptor beta chains were sequenced from one sample in a study of blood T cell repertoires in COVID-19. TCRdb's copy holds only in-frame clones and misses some; the assay was immunoSEQ multiplex PCR. The sample yields over 600,000 clones, about nine tenths seen once. The sequenced material came from peripheral blood. The receptors were sampled from a young woman with acute or convalescent COVID-19.

The V gene is TRBV6-5, the J gene TRBJ1-6; D is possibly TRBD1 (5 bases). CDR1 is MNHEY and CDR2 is SVGAGI in the germline V gene. Trimming took 4 bases from V and 7 from J, leaving 11 bases between them. The CDR3 contains 14 residues. CDR3 DNA: TGTGCCAGCAGTTTCTCTAGGGGCAATTCACCCCTCCACTTT. Its translation: CASSFSRGNSPLHF.

In regard to this clone: This CDR3 is also generated by other DNA sequences in the sample. V is TRBV5-5 and J is TRBJ2-7; the D gene is possibly TRBD2 (6 bases). Germline assignment: CDR1 SGHKS and CDR2 YYEKEE (reference sequence). V was cut by 4 bases and J by 2 bases, with 10 bases left in between. CDR3 size: 13 residues. The CDR3 nucleotides read TGTGCCAGCAGCCTTCCGGGGGCCTACGAGCAGTACTTC. Translating it yields CASSLPGAYEQYF.

The V and J genes are TRBV5-6 and TRBJ1-1, with 8 positions matching TRBD1. The CDR3 contains 14 residues. J lost 4 bases, V lost 5 bases, and 7 bases had no gene match. Germline assignment: CDR1 SGHDT and CDR2 YYEEEE. The CDR3 loop is CASRSQGVGTEAFF. CDR3 coding DNA: TGTGCCAGCAGATCACAGGGGGTCGGCACTGAAGCTTTCTTT.

This clone has a handful of counts. The chain is built from TRBV19 and TRBJ1-1, with TRBD1 matching 8 bases. V lost 2 bases to trimming and J lost 3 bases; unmatched junction nucleotides: 8. CDR1 is LNHDA and CDR2 is SQIVND in the germline V gene (reference sequence). The CDR3 is 16 residues long. CDR3 sequence reads: CASSITSDREDTEAFF. CDR3 bases: TGTGCCAGTAGTATAACGTCGGACAGGGAGGACACTGAAGCTTTCTTT.

The chain recombines TRBV6-5 with TRBJ2-1; 15 bases are shared with TRBD2. Unmatched junction bases numbered 2, after V lost 0 bases and J lost 8 bases. The CDR3 is 16 amino acids. The V gene's germline CDR1 is MNHEY and CDR2 SVGAGI. CDR3 region: CASSYSGLAGGDEQFF. The DNA for the CDR3 is TGTGCCAGCAGTTACTCCGGACTAGCGGGGGGGGATGAGCAGTTCTTC.

The rearrangement links TRBV6-6 to TRBJ2-1; 10 nucleotides line up with TRBD2. Germline V gene lookup returns CDR1 MNHNY and CDR2 SVGAGI (reference sequence). V dropped 8 bases and J dropped 0; count of bases not matched to a gene: 19. This CDR3 is 20 amino acids long. The CDR3 is CASGSVSGGSSRSSYNEQFF. The CDR3 DNA reads TGTGCCAGCGGCTCGGTTAGCGGGGGGTCCTCACGAAGCTCCTACAATGAGCAGTTCTTC.

The gene calls are TRBV12-3 or TRBV12-4 and TRBJ1-1; D might be TRBD1 (5 bases). This CDR3 is built from 12 residues. V lost 5 bases to trimming and J lost 10 bases, with 14 bases between them. CDR3: CASSKTGVGAFF. CDR3 nucleotides: TGTGCCAGCAGTAAAACGGGGGTCGGAGCTTTCTTT.

Worth noting for this clone: A much larger clone lies one base from this, so it may be a read error. Other DNA sequences in the sample encode the same CDR3. V is TRBV14 and J is TRBJ2-7; D not certain. Germline V gives CDR1 SGHDN, CDR2 FVKESK. V lost 6 bases and J lost 3, with 6 bases in between. This CDR3 has 11 amino acids. The CDR3 sequence: CASSPGYEQYF. CDR3 nucleotide sequence: TGTGCCAGCAGTCCCGGCTACGAGCAGTACTTC.

The V call is TRBV6-5, the J call TRBJ1-1; D may be TRBD1 (6 bases). There are 13 residues in the CDR3. V lost 6 bases, J lost 5 bases, and 13 bases lay in between. Germline values: CDR1 MNHEY, CDR2 SVGAGI. The CDR3 spells CASSNTGWTEAFF. CDR3 DNA sequence: TGTGCCAGCAGCAATACAGGGTGGACTGAAGCTTTCTTT.

Written as DNA, the CDR3 is TGCGCCAGCAGCCAATCCTGGGAGAACAATCAGCCCCAGCATTTT. Translating gives CASSQSWENNQPQHF. The chain recombines TRBV4-1 with TRBJ1-5; D gene unclear. The CDR3 length is 15 residues. V was clipped by 2 bases and J by 3 bases, with 11 bases between them. Germline CDR1 is MGHRA and CDR2 is YSYEKL.

The sample holds one count of this clone. The chain is built from TRBV6-5 and TRBJ2-2; weak D call: TRBD1 (7 bases). This CDR3 has 15 amino acids. Germline lookup yields CDR1 MNHEY and CDR2 SVGAGI. V was shortened by 5 bases and J by 4 bases, with 14 bases between the two germline ends. In DNA form, the CDR3 reads TGTGCCAGCAGTCAGATGCAGGGGGGCACCGGGGAGCTGTTTTTT. This encodes CASSQMQGGTGELFF.

This chain connects TRBV27 to TRBJ2-3; tentatively, D is TRBD1 (6 bases). The CDR3 spans 17 residues. V was shortened by 5 bases and J by 2 bases, with 20 bases between the two germline ends. Looked up from germline, CDR1 is MNHEY and CDR2 is SMNVEV (reference sequence). CDR3 amino acids: CASSMNRALIPTDTQYF. The CDR3 DNA follows: TGTGCCAGCAGTATGAACAGGGCGCTAATACCCACAGATACGCAGTATTTT.

J is TRBJ2-5 and V is TRBV9; D ambiguous. The germline V gene encodes CDR1 SGDLS and CDR2 YYNGEE. The CDR3 consists of 17 residues. V lost 0 bases to trimming and J lost 1 base, with 16 bases between them. DNA of the CDR3: TGTGCCAGCAGCGTAGGGGCGCAGATCTCCGGCCAAGAGACCCAGTACTTC. This translates into CASSVGAQISGQETQYF.

V is TRBV19 and J is TRBJ1-3; a weak D match, TRBD1 (5 bases). The CDR3 extends over 15 amino acids. The germline V and J ends were trimmed by 3 bases and 2 bases, with 11 bases remaining between them. Germline CDR1 LNHDA, CDR2 SQIVND (reference sequence). The CDR3 loop reads CASSMEGHPGNTIYF. The CDR3 DNA reads as TGTGCCAGTAGTATGGAGGGGCATCCTGGAAACACCATATATTTT.

The chain joins TRBV7-2 to TRBJ2-1, with 11 bases fitting TRBD2. The germline CDR1 and CDR2 sequences are SGHTA and FQGNSA. J gave up 7 bases and V 4 bases, and 6 bases lay outside the gene matches. This CDR3 has 15 residues. This CDR3 reads CASSSTSGGGNEQFF. Written as DNA, the CDR3 is TGTGCCAGCAGCTCTACTAGCGGGGGTGGTAATGAGCAGTTCTTC.

The chain employs TRBV5-5 and TRBJ2-4, with D tentatively TRBD1 (6 bases). Germline V gene data show CDR1 as SGHKS and CDR2 as YYEKEE (reference sequence). Trimming left V 6 bases short and J 8 bases short, with 18 bases between. The CDR3 extends over 14 amino acids. CDR3 in amino acids: CASTRQASSYIQYF. As DNA, the CDR3 is TGTGCCAGCACCCGACAGGCCTCTAGCTACATTCAGTACTTC.

The V gene is TRBV25-1, the J gene TRBJ2-2; 7 bases fit TRBD2. Germline V gene sequence: CDR1 MGHDK, CDR2 SYGVNS. The CDR3 length is 15 residues. The ends lost 1 base at V and 6 bases at J; junction bases unmatched: 5. The CDR3 nucleotides are TGTGCCAGCAGTGAATGGGGGGGTTTGGCCGGGGAGCTGTTTTTT. Its protein product is CASSEWGGLAGELFF.

The rearrangement uses TRBV19 and TRBJ1-2; D ambiguous. Trimming took off 5 bases at V and 4 bases at J, with 11 bases between the two ends. In germline, CDR1 is LNHDA, CDR2 SQIVND (reference sequence). This CDR3 is 13 amino acids long. In DNA form, the CDR3 reads TGTGCCAGTAGTTCCGAGACACCCTATGGCTACACCTTC. It specifies CASSSETPYGYTF. Full variable domain (remainder filled in from reference TRBV19 and TRBJ1-2): DGGITQSPKYLFRKEGQNVTLSCEQNLNHDAMYWYRQDPGQGLRLIYYSQIVNDFQKGDIAEGYSVSREKKESFPLTVTSAQKNPTAFYLCASSSETPYGYTFGSGTRLTVV.

This clone appeared once. V usage is TRBV6-4 and J usage is TRBJ2-2, with 7 bases lining up with TRBD1. Germline lookup yields CDR1 MRHNA and CDR2 SNTAGT. J was trimmed by 6 bases and V by 4 bases; bases with no gene match: 5. The CDR3 length is 14 residues. The CDR3 DNA is TGTGCCAGCAGTGCCGTCAGGGGGTCCGGGGAGCTGTTTTTT. Protein sequence: CASSAVRGSGELFF.

Note on this clone: This CDR3 is also generated by other DNA sequences in the sample. V is TRBV13 and J is TRBJ1-2, with D unresolved. The CDR3 has 13 amino acids. CDR1 and CDR2 from the germline V gene are PRHDT and FYEKMQ (reference sequence). Trimming took off 0 bases at V and 2 bases at J, with 4 bases between the two ends. CDR3 sequence: CASSLGSNYGYTF. In DNA, the CDR3 is TGTGCCAGCAGCTTAGGGTCGAACTATGGCTACACCTTC.

This clone was recorded once. The J gene is TRBJ2-7, the V gene TRBV5-1; 8 bases fit TRBD1. From germline, CDR1 is SGHRS and CDR2 YFSETQ. This CDR3 has 14 residues. V trimming: 4 bases; J trimming: 2 bases; junction bases outside the gene matches: 5. CDR3 sequence: CASSGQGQAYEQYF. The CDR3 DNA sequence: TGCGCCAGCAGCGGACAGGGTCAGGCCTACGAGCAGTACTTC.

The chain is built from TRBV6-2 or TRBV6-3 and TRBJ2-5, with D maybe TRBD1 (6 bases). The germline V gene encodes CDR1 MNHEY and CDR2 SVGEGT. The CDR3 runs to 14 residues. Between the trimmed V and J ends, which lost 3 bases and 2 bases, there was a span of 10 bases. Written as DNA, the CDR3 is TGTGCCAGCAGTTATACAGGGATTCAAGAGACCCAGTACTTC. This gives the protein CASSYTGIQETQYF.

The V gene is TRBV7-9, the J gene TRBJ1-4; no clear D gene. V was clipped by 1 base and J by 3 bases, with 6 bases between them. Germline assignment: CDR1 SEHNR and CDR2 FQNEAQ (reference sequence). CDR3 length: 14 amino acids. CDR3 sequence reads: CASSLGEANEKLFF. The CDR3 coding sequence is TGTGCCAGCAGCTTAGGAGAGGCTAATGAAAAACTGTTTTTT.